These 24 T cell receptor beta chains originate from one sample sequenced in a study of T-cell memory formation after mild COVID-19. TCRdb re-called the 5' RACE reads through MiXCR, storing one row per CDR3 protein. Of 180,000 or so distinct CDR3 sequences in the sample, roughly 10% were seen once. Sequenced input: PBMCs or a T cell subset sorted from them (not recorded which). The source of these receptors is a man aged 18 to 30 who had mild COVID-19 (a few samples of this study predate the infection). Cell type and time point are not known.

This clonotype showed up just a few times. V is TRBV4-3 and J is TRBJ2-3; unclear D gene. The CDR3 runs to 17 residues. Germline CDR1 and CDR2: LGHNA and YSLEER. V lost 0 bases, J lost 1 base, and 14 bases lay in between. The CDR3 nucleotides read TGCGCCAGCAGCCAAGATCATATGGACCGGGGCACAGATACGCAGTATTTT. It encodes CASSQDHMDRGTDTQYF.

This clonotype was seen ten or more times. The chain has TRBV5-1 and TRBJ2-1; D unresolved. Deletions cut 3 bases from V and 5 bases from J, with 12 bases between. Germline V gene lookup returns CDR1 SGHRS and CDR2 YFSETQ. The length of the CDR3 is 14 residues. The CDR3 loop is CASSWAIPHNEQFF. The CDR3, as DNA: TGCGCCAGCAGCTGGGCAATTCCCCACAATGAGCAGTTCTTC.

The sample holds a few counts of this clonotype. This chain uses TRBV27 with TRBJ1-2; D not resolved. This CDR3 is built from 9 residues. Germline V gene data show CDR1 as MNHEY and CDR2 as SMNVEV (reference sequence). Trimming stripped 6 bases from V and 4 bases from J, with 0 bases between. CDR3 residues: CASSYGYTF. CDR3 DNA: TGTGCCAGCAGCTATGGCTACACCTTC.

This chain connects TRBV20-1 to TRBJ2-3; tentatively, D is TRBD2 (6 bases). Looked up from germline, CDR1 is DFQATT and CDR2 is SNEGSKA (reference sequence). V shed 1 base and J shed 4 bases, with 18 bases lying between them. CDR3 length: 16 residues. In DNA, the CDR3 is TGCAGTGCTAGAGGAGTTATGCGGGGCCCCCCAGATACGCAGTATTTT. The encoded protein is CSARGVMRGPPDTQYF.

This clonotype occurred many times. The CDR3 region has the DNA TGCAGCGTTGAAGCCCAGGGGCTAGATACGCAGTATTTT. Translation: CSVEAQGLDTQYF. The rearrangement joins TRBV29-1 to TRBJ2-3, with TRBD1 as a possible D gene (6 bases). V lost 1 base and J lost 5, with 10 bases in between. The CDR3 totals 13 residues. The germline V gene encodes CDR1 SQVTM and CDR2 ANQGSEA.

This clonotype was recorded a few times. CDR3 in DNA: TGTGCCAGCAGTCCCCGGAAAAATGAAAAACTGTTTTTT. It translates to CASSPRKNEKLFF. The chain has TRBV28 and TRBJ1-4; the D is unclear. The CDR3 length is 13 residues. Per germline, CDR1 MDHEN and CDR2 SYDVKM. The V end was cut by 5 bases, the J end by 5 bases, with 9 bases between.

This clonotype came up a few times. The V and J genes are TRBV20-1 and TRBJ1-6; D call uncertain. Germline V gene lookup returns CDR1 DFQATT and CDR2 SNEGSKA (reference sequence). The CDR3 spans 13 residues. Trimming removed 5 bases at V and 7 bases at J, with 12 bases between. CDR3 protein: CSAAMDPNSPLHF. The CDR3 DNA follows: TGCAGTGCTGCCATGGACCCAAATTCACCCCTCCACTTT.

This clonotype was observed a few times. V is TRBV18 and J is TRBJ2-7, with D uncertain. This CDR3 is 13 amino acids long. With 0 bases removed from V and 1 base from J, the gap between germline ends came to 4 bases. Per the germline V gene, CDR1 is KGHSH and CDR2 is LQKENI. CDR3 nucleotides: TGTGCCAGCTCACCACCGGGTTCCTACGAGCAGTACGTC. Protein sequence: CASSPPGSYEQYV.

The J gene is TRBJ1-1, the V gene TRBV7-9; D unclear. The CDR3 runs to 12 residues. The V gene lost 2 bases and the J gene lost 3 bases, with 4 bases spanning the gap. Germline V gives CDR1 SEHNR, CDR2 FQNEAQ (reference sequence). The CDR3 region has the DNA TGTGCCAGCAGCTTAATGGACACTGAAGCTTTCTTT. This sequence encodes CASSLMDTEAFF.

This clonotype was picked up a small number of times. The chain carries TRBV4-2 and TRBJ2-7; D assignment may be TRBD1 or TRBD2 (6 bases each). V was cut by 5 bases and J by 3 bases, with 14 bases left in between. The germline CDR1 and CDR2 sequences are LGHNA and YNFKEQ. The CDR3 consists of 14 residues. The CDR3 loop is CASSVGGRDYEQYF. The CDR3 DNA reads as TGTGCCAGCAGCGTCGGGGGCAGGGACTACGAGCAGTACTTC.

Only a few counts were recorded for this clonotype. This sequence joins TRBV24-1 and TRBJ2-5; the match to TRBD2 covers 9 bases. Trimming removed 10 bases from V and 5 bases from J; junction bases left unmatched: 13. This CDR3 region has 15 residues. Germline values: CDR1 KGHDR, CDR2 SFDVKD. CDR3 amino acids: CATGGERGAVETQYF. CDR3 nucleotides: TGTGCCACAGGTGGCGAGCGGGGGGCAGTGGAGACCCAGTACTTC.

The chain employs TRBV4-3 and TRBJ1-2; no clear D. This CDR3 is 15 amino acids long. V was pared by 4 bases and J by 8 bases, with 20 bases between. Looked up from germline, CDR1 is LGHNA and CDR2 is YSLEER. In nucleotides, the CDR3 is TGCGCCAGCAGCCTCCAAACGGCCAGTCGAGGGGGCTACACCTTC. Residues: CASSLQTASRGGYTF.

The chain has TRBV12-3 or TRBV12-4 and TRBJ2-3, with 8 bases lining up with TRBD1. This CDR3 spans 15 amino acids. V gave up 3 bases and J gave up 2 bases; unmatched junction bases: 4. CDR3 nucleotides: TGTGCCAGCAGTTTCCGACAGGGGCCCACAGATACGCAGTATTTT. Protein product: CASSFRQGPTDTQYF.

This chain uses TRBV20-1 with TRBJ2-2; the D is unclear. The V and J ends lost 0 bases and 6 bases respectively, with 11 bases between them. Per the germline V gene, CDR1 is DFQATT and CDR2 is SNEGSKA (reference sequence). The CDR3 runs 14 residues. CDR3 sequence: CSARDQRPSGELFF. CDR3 DNA: TGCAGTGCTAGAGATCAACGACCCTCCGGGGAGCTGTTTTTT.

This chain connects TRBV24-1 to TRBJ1-6, with 10 bases aligning to TRBD1. Germline V CDR1 and CDR2: KGHDR, SFDVKD. The CDR3 consists of 14 residues. V lost 4 bases to trimming and J lost 10 bases; unmatched junction nucleotides: 3. The CDR3 region is CATSEDRGRSPLHF. Here the CDR3 DNA reads TGTGCCACCAGTGAGGACAGGGGGAGATCACCCCTCCACTTT.

The rearrangement uses TRBV30 and TRBJ1-5; tentatively, D is TRBD1 (5 bases). The length of the CDR3 is 11 residues. V dropped 6 bases and J dropped 11 bases, with 14 bases sitting between them. From germline, CDR1 is GTSNPN and CDR2 SVGIG (reference sequence). This CDR3 is CACSKGLTQHF. CDR3 bases: TGTGCCTGTTCGAAGGGACTGACCCAGCATTTT.

This clonotype was counted between two and nine times. The CDR3 nucleotides read TGTGCCAGTAGTCCTCGGGCCCTGATGTTACAGCCCCAGCATTTT. This codes for CASSPRALMLQPQHF. This rearrangement joins TRBV19 to TRBJ1-5; D is undetermined. The V and J ends lost 5 bases and 7 bases respectively, with 18 bases between them. This CDR3 has 15 amino acids. Germline loops: CDR1 LNHDA, CDR2 SQIVND (reference sequence).

The rearrangement links TRBV15 to TRBJ2-3, with 8 bases identical to TRBD1. CDR3 length equals 16 residues. Per germline, CDR1 LNHNV and CDR2 YYDKDF (reference sequence). V shed 1 base and J 4 bases; nucleotides not matched to a gene: 7. CDR3 protein: CATSRGTGRIADTQYF. CDR3 in DNA: TGTGCCACCAGCAGAGGGACAGGGCGGATTGCAGATACGCAGTATTTT. Complete variable domain (other parts from reference TRBV15 and TRBJ2-3): DAMVIQNPRYQVTQFGKPVTLSCSQTLNHNVMYWYQQKSSQAPKLLFHYYDKDFNNEADTPDNFQSRRPNTSFCFLDIRSPGLGDTAMYLCATSRGTGRIADTQYFGPGTRLTVL.

In its sample, this clonotype was seen many times. The V call is TRBV12-3 or TRBV12-4, the J call TRBJ1-6; perhaps TRBD1 as D (6 bases). Trimming pared 2 bases from V and 10 bases from J, leaving 12 bases between. CDR3 length equals 14 residues. The CDR3 DNA reads TGTGCCAGCAGTTTACAGGGGCTTGGGTCACCCCTCCACTTT. Its translation is CASSLQGLGSPLHF.

This rearrangement joins TRBV6-5 to TRBJ2-2, with a weak D call TRBD1 (5 bases). The V end lost 4 bases, the J end lost 4 bases, and 13 bases lay between the germline ends. CDR1 is MNHEY and CDR2 is SVGAGI in the germline V gene. The CDR3 is made up of 15 amino acids. The CDR3 DNA sequence: TGTGCCAGCAGTTTAGACAGAAGGAGCACCGGGGAGCTGTTTTTT. Translated: CASSLDRRSTGELFF.

This chain joins TRBV27 and TRBJ1-1, with TRBD1 matching 8 bases. This CDR3 has 14 amino acids. The trim removed 3 bases at V and 7 bases at J, leaving 7 bases unmatched. Germline assignment: CDR1 MNHEY and CDR2 SMNVEV (reference sequence). Here the CDR3 DNA reads TGTGCCAGCAGTTTCACAGGGGGTAGAATTGAAGCTTTCTTT. This gives the protein CASSFTGGRIEAFF.

The J gene is TRBJ2-5, the V gene TRBV7-2; TRBD1 might be the D (6 bases). The CDR3 extends over 14 amino acids. V was pared by 5 bases and J by 3 bases, with 13 bases between. CDR1 is SGHTA, CDR2 FQGNSA, per germline. In DNA, the CDR3 is TGTGCCAGCAGCCCACAGGGTGGGAAAGAGACCCAGTACTTC. It specifies CASSPQGGKETQYF.

This clonotype was recorded a few times. V is TRBV4-2 and J is TRBJ2-1, with a possible D match to TRBD1 (5 bases). The germline V gene encodes CDR1 LGHNA and CDR2 YNFKEQ. V dropped 4 bases and J dropped 0 bases, with 13 bases sitting between them. The CDR3 extends over 16 amino acids. CDR3 in DNA: TGTGCCAGCAGCCCTGCCGGACACTTCTCCTACAATGAGCAGTTCTTC. This translates into CASSPAGHFSYNEQFF.

A few counts support this clonotype. V usage is TRBV5-6 and J usage is TRBJ1-2; no reliable D call. Germline-derived CDR1 and CDR2 are SGHDT and YYEEEE. Trimming left V 4 bases short and J 5 bases short, with 12 bases between. This CDR3 has 13 residues. CDR3 residues: CASSPSTLYGYTF. The CDR3 bases are TGTGCCAGCAGCCCATCGACTCTATATGGCTACACCTTC.